The 13 T cell receptor beta chains presented below share a single source sample, sequenced in a study of regulatory T cells in long-lasting Graves disease. Noted time point: persistent/refractory GD, antithyroid drugs over 5 years with positive TRAb. The authors made the TCR library using RNA they extracted from PBMCs. Assembly of TCR beta libraries relied on iRepertoire HTBI primers together with Arm-PCR of CDR3 regions. TCRdb fed the multiplex PCR reads into MiXCR, producing one record per CDR3 protein. The data show around 460,000 distinct CDR3 sequences, around a fifth seen once. This specimen consisted of peripheral blood mononuclear cells (PBMCs), obtained when the disease was refractory, from a patient treated with antithyroid drugs. The origin of the receptors is a female donor with Graves disease.

Note on this clonotype: A read error may be the cause here, since a much bigger clone is one base away. The chain carries TRBV28 and TRBJ1-2; 10 bases align to TRBD1. J lost 6 bases, V lost 11 bases, and 21 bases had no gene match. The CDR3 has 17 amino acids. The germline V gene has CDR1 MDHEN and CDR2 SYDVKM. The CDR3 region is CAGTASDRGRWIHGYTF. The CDR3 DNA reads as TGTGCCGGCACCGCATCAGACAGGGGGCGATGGATTCATGGCTACACCTTC.

This clonotype came up a few times. This CDR3 is CASSYGTGREQYF. The CDR3 bases are TGCGCCAGCAGCTACGGGACAGGGCGCGAGCAGTACTTC. The chain has TRBV5-1 and TRBJ2-7; 9 bases agree with TRBD1. Germline assignment: CDR1 SGHRS and CDR2 YFSETQ. CDR3 size: 13 residues. J lost 6 bases, V lost 3 bases, and 4 bases had no gene match. Supplemented by reference TRBV5-1 and TRBJ2-7, the full variable domain reads KAGVTQTPRYLIKTRGQQVTLSCSPISGHRSVSWYQQTPGQGLQFLFEYFSETQRNKGNFPGRFSGRQFSNSRSEMNVSTLELGDSALYLCASSYGTGREQYFGPGTRLTVT.

This clonotype was recorded many times. CDR3 nucleotide sequence: TGTGCCAGCAGCTGGACGGAGAACACTGAAGCTTTCTTT. This translates into CASSWTENTEAFF. V and J are TRBV6-2 or TRBV6-3 and TRBJ1-1; D is unresolved. There are 13 residues in the CDR3. The germline V gene encodes CDR1 MNHEY and CDR2 SVGEGT. The V end was cut by 6 bases, the J end by 1 base, with 9 bases between.

The rearrangement uses TRBV3-1 and TRBJ2-7; 10 bases line up with TRBD1. Germline assignment: CDR1 LGHDT and CDR2 YNNKEL (reference sequence). V shed 1 base, J shed 4 bases, and the junction held 7 bases outside the gene matches. The length of the CDR3 is 16 residues. The CDR3 nucleotides read TGTGCCAGCAGCCAAGCTCCGACAGGGGGCGGTTACGAGCAGTACTTC. Encoded protein: CASSQAPTGGGYEQYF.

The chain links TRBV5-5 to TRBJ2-6; no clear D. The CDR3 extends over 16 amino acids. Trimming left V 5 bases short and J 1 base short, with 13 bases between. CDR1 and CDR2 from the germline V gene are SGHKS and YYEKEE (reference sequence). DNA of the CDR3: TGTGCCAGCAGTTCCGTCGGGTGGTCTGGGGCCAACGTCCTGACTTTC. It is translated as CASSSVGWSGANVLTF.

This clonotype occurred many times. This chain connects TRBV12-3 or TRBV12-4 to TRBJ1-5; TRBD1 matches 10 bases. The CDR3 sequence is 14 residues long. V lost 6 bases to trimming and J lost 5 bases; unmatched junction nucleotides: 4. CDR3 DNA sequence: TGTGCCAGCAGCTTCGGGACAGGGGATCAGCCCCAGCATTTT. Amino acids: CASSFGTGDQPQHF.

This clonotype occurred many times. The CDR3 protein is CSARQSQETQYF. The DNA for the CDR3 is TGCAGTGCTAGACAGAGCCAAGAGACCCAGTACTTC. The chain couples TRBV20-1 to TRBJ2-5; D gene uncertain. There are 12 residues in the CDR3. CDR1 DFQATT and CDR2 SNEGSKA come from the germline V gene (reference sequence). Trimming left V 2 bases short and J 1 base short, with 5 bases between.

The sample holds many counts of this clonotype. The chain is built from TRBV2 and TRBJ1-5; TRBD1 is a possible D gene (5 bases). CDR3 length equals 14 residues. Germline V gives CDR1 SNHLY, CDR2 FYNNEI. The V and J ends lost 8 bases and 4 bases respectively, with 15 bases between them. The CDR3 sequence: CASVPGPLNQPQHF. Written as DNA, the CDR3 is TGTGCCAGCGTCCCGGGACCCTTAAATCAGCCCCAGCATTTT.

This clonotype was seen ten or more times. The chain recombines TRBV27 with TRBJ2-5; possibly TRBD2 for D (6 bases). CDR3 length: 16 amino acids. From germline, CDR1 is MNHEY and CDR2 SMNVEV (reference sequence). Deletions cut 7 bases from V and 3 bases from J, with 21 bases between. The CDR3 reads CASNRLASDGEETQYF. CDR3 in DNA: TGTGCCAGCAACCGCCTGGCTAGCGATGGGGAAGAGACCCAGTACTTC.

Ten or more counts support this clonotype. The rearrangement joins TRBV2 to TRBJ1-5; weak D call: TRBD1 (6 bases). The CDR3 extends over 13 amino acids. The germline V gene encodes CDR1 SNHLY and CDR2 FYNNEI. V was cut by 7 bases and J by 7 bases, with 14 bases left in between. Here the CDR3 DNA reads TGTGCCAGCATAGGGGGAATAGGGCAGCCCCAGCATTTT. Protein sequence: CASIGGIGQPQHF.

This clonotype has at least ten counts. This sequence joins TRBV12-3 or TRBV12-4 and TRBJ1-4; D gene unclear. Trimming left V 3 bases short and J 4 bases short, with 0 bases between. There are 11 residues in the CDR3. The CDR3: CASSFNEKLFF. CDR3 bases: TGTGCCAGCAGTTTTAATGAAAAACTGTTTTTT.

This clonotype was observed a handful of times. V gene TRBV7-3 combines with J gene TRBJ2-7; 7 bases line up with TRBD2. CDR1 is SGHTA, CDR2 FQGTGA, per germline. J gave up 3 bases and V 1 base, and 6 bases lay outside the gene matches. CDR3 length: 15 amino acids. CDR3 residues: CASSLRGGVVYEQYF. In DNA, the CDR3 is TGTGCCAGCAGCTTAAGGGGGGGGGTCGTCTACGAGCAGTACTTC.

This clonotype appeared a single time. J is TRBJ2-7 and V is TRBV19; D gene ambiguous. This CDR3 has 11 residues. Germline loops: CDR1 LNHDA, CDR2 SQIVND (reference sequence). Between the trimmed V and J ends, which lost 4 bases and 5 bases, there was a span of 6 bases. DNA of the CDR3: TGTGCCAGTAGTAGCTGGAACGAGCAGTACTTC. Translating gives CASSSWNEQYF.